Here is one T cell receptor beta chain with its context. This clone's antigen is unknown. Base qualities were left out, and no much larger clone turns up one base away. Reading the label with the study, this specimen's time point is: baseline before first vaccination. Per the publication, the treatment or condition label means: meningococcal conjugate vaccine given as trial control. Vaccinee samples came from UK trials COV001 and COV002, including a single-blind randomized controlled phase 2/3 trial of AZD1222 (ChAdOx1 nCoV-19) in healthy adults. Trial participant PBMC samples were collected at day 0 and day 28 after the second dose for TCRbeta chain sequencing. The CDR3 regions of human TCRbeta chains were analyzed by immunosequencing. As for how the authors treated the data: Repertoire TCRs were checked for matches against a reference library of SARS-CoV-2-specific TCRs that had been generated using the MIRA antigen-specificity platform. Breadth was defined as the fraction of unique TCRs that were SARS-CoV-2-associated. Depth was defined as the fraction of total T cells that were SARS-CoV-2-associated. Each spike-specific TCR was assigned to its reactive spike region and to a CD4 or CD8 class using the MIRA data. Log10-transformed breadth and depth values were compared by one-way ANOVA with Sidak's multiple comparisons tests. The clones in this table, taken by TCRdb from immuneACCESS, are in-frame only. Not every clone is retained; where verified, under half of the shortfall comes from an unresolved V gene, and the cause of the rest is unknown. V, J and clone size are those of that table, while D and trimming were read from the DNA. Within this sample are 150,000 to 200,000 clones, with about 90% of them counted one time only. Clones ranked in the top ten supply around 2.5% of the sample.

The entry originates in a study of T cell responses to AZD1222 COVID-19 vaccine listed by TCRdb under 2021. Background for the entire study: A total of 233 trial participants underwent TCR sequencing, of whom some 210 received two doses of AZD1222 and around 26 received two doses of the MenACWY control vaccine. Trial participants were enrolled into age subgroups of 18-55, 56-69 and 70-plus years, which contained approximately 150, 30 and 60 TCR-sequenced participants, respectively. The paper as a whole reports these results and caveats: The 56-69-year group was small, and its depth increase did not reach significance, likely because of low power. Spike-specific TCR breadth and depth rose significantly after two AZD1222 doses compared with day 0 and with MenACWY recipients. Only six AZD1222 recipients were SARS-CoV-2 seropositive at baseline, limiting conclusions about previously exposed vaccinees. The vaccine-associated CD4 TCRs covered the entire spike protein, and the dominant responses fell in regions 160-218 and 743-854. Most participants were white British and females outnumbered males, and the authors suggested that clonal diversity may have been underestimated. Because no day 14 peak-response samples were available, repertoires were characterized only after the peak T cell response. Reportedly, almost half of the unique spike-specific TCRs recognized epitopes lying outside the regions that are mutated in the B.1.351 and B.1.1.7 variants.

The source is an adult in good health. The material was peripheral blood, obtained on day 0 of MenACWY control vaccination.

The encoded CDR3 is CASSSGQGGWYGYTF. The nucleotide sequence is given as TGTGCCAGCAGCTCCGGACAGGGCGGGTGGTATGGCTACACCTTC. Recombination linked TRBV7-2 to TRBJ1-2, and 8 junction bases match TRBD1. The germline V gene yields SGHTA for CDR1 and FQGNSA for CDR2. Trimming removed 4 bases from V and 5 bases from J; the gene matches leave 9 bases unexplained. From its cysteine to its phenylalanine, the CDR3 spans 15 amino acids. CDR3 DNA only is kept here, 45 bases in frame from base 1.